The 15 T cell receptor beta chains below all came from one sample that was sequenced in a study of T cells after yellow fever vaccination. MiXCR, applied by TCRdb to the 5' RACE reads, yields one record per CDR3 protein. The sample has 250,000 to 400,000 distinct CDR3 sequences; over 4% are singletons. Source: PBMCs, taken 5 days after the yellow fever booster vaccination. The receptors were sampled from a young man who received the YFV17D yellow fever vaccine.

This chain uses TRBV5-1 with TRBJ1-1; 7 bases align to TRBD1. Germline CDR1 and CDR2: SGHRS and YFSETQ. This CDR3 contains 15 residues. After removal of 4 bases from V and 3 bases from J, the junction contained 9 bases not matched to a gene. The CDR3 sequence: CASSKGTVTDTEAFF. CDR3 DNA sequence: TGCGCCAGCAGCAAGGGGACAGTCACGGACACTGAAGCTTTCTTT.

In DNA form, the CDR3 reads TGCGCCAGCAGCCCTGGACTAGCGGGGAGATCACGCACAGATACGCAGTATTTT. Protein: CASSPGLAGRSRTDTQYF. This rearrangement joins TRBV4-3 to TRBJ2-3, with TRBD2 matching over 12 bases. The CDR3 runs 18 residues. With V trimmed by 4 bases and J by 1 base, 9 bases remained unmatched. Germline V gene sequence: CDR1 LGHNA, CDR2 YSLEER.

This clonotype appeared a few times. DNA for the CDR3: TGTGCCAGCAGCTTAGGCAGGGCTTCTAATCAGCCCCAGCATTTT. Its protein is CASSLGRASNQPQHF. The chain uses TRBV7-9 and TRBJ1-5; tentatively, D is TRBD1 (5 bases). CDR1 is SEHNR, CDR2 FQNEAQ, per germline (reference sequence). This CDR3 is built from 15 residues. V was pared by 1 base and J by 4 bases, with 11 bases between.

J is TRBJ1-1 and V is TRBV4-2; perhaps TRBD1 as D (6 bases). CDR3 size: 14 residues. Germline-derived CDR1 and CDR2 are LGHNA and YNFKEQ. V lost 8 bases, J lost 1 base, and 14 bases lay in between. In nucleotides, the CDR3 is TGTGCCAGCGCTAGGGGGGACGGGAACACTGAAGCTTTCTTT. Encoded protein: CASARGDGNTEAFF.

This clonotype was seen more than once but under ten times. J is TRBJ2-4 and V is TRBV4-1; D possibly uses TRBD1 or TRBD2 (5 bases each). The CDR3 has 13 residues. Germline assignment: CDR1 MGHRA and CDR2 YSYEKL. The V and J ends lost 0 bases and 9 bases respectively, with 9 bases between them. The CDR3 sequence is CASSQEQGVIQYF. The CDR3 bases are TGCGCCAGCAGCCAAGAGCAGGGAGTCATTCAGTACTTC.

This clonotype was seen ten or more times. The CDR3 DNA is TGTGCCAGCAGCCCCTCCGGGTGGAATGAGCAGTTCTTC. Translating it yields CASSPSGWNEQFF. The chain has TRBV11-3 and TRBJ2-1; D not resolved. This CDR3 is 13 amino acids long. Trimming cost V 5 bases and J 7 bases, with 12 bases left between them. CDR1 and CDR2 from the germline V gene are SGHNT and YENEEA. The variable domain in full, with the rest retrieved from reference TRBV11-3 and TRBJ2-1, is EAGVVQSPRYKIIEKKQPVAFWCNPISGHNTLYWYLQNLGQGPELLIRYENEEAVDDSQLPKDRFSAERLKGVDSTLKIQPAELGDSAVYLCASSPSGWNEQFFGPGTRLTVL.

This clonotype showed up just a few times. The genes are TRBV4-1 and TRBJ2-1; D perhaps matches TRBD2 (6 bases). V was cut by 3 bases and J by 2 bases, with 14 bases left in between. This CDR3 has 16 amino acids. Germline V gene lookup returns CDR1 MGHRA and CDR2 YSYEKL. The CDR3 reads CASSHLAAGTYNEQFF. In nucleotides, the CDR3 is TGCGCCAGCAGCCACCTAGCTGCGGGGACCTACAATGAGCAGTTCTTC.

V usage is TRBV7-9 and J usage is TRBJ1-5, with D possibly TRBD1 on 6 matching bases. From germline, CDR1 is SEHNR and CDR2 FQNEAQ (reference sequence). Trimming cost V 2 bases and J 1 base, with 15 bases left between them. The CDR3 length is 17 residues. This chain's CDR3 is CASSLMAGGLSNQPQHF. CDR3 DNA: TGTGCCAGCAGCTTAATGGCGGGGGGCTTAAGCAATCAGCCCCAGCATTTT.

The table lists this clonotype with a few counts. The chain has TRBV10-3 and TRBJ1-5, with a possible D match to TRBD1 (6 bases). The CDR3 sequence is 17 residues long. In germline, CDR1 is ENHRY, CDR2 SYGVKD. V gave up 0 bases and J gave up 4 bases, with 16 bases separating them. This CDR3 reads CAISESKGDRRNQPQHF. CDR3 in DNA: TGTGCCATCAGTGAGTCGAAGGGAGACAGGCGAAATCAGCCCCAGCATTTT.

This clonotype was detected ten times or more. The J gene is TRBJ1-6, the V gene TRBV3-1; D ambiguous. Germline V gene sequence: CDR1 LGHDT, CDR2 YNNKEL (reference sequence). Trimming took off 4 bases at V and 8 bases at J, with 9 bases between the two ends. CDR3 length: 13 residues. The CDR3 nucleotides are TGTGCCAGCAGCCTTACGCCGGATTCACCCCTCCACTTT. This translates into CASSLTPDSPLHF.

This clonotype was counted at least ten times. The V and J genes are TRBV14 and TRBJ1-2, with D perhaps TRBD1 (5 bases). This CDR3 has 15 residues. V lost 0 bases, J lost 3 bases, and 11 bases lay in between. CDR1 and CDR2 (germline): SGHDN, FVKESK. The CDR3 is CASSQDRSGDYGYTF. The CDR3 DNA is TGTGCCAGCAGCCAAGATCGGTCGGGGGACTATGGCTACACCTTC. The whole variable domain, remainder taken from reference TRBV14 and TRBJ1-2, is EAGVTQFPSHSVIEKGQTVTLRCDPISGHDNLYWYRRVMGKEIKFLLHFVKESKQDESGMPNNRFLAERTGGTYSTLKVQPAELEDSGVYFCASSQDRSGDYGYTFGSGTRLTVV.

This clonotype was detected a few times. V gene TRBV19 combines with J gene TRBJ2-1, with D perhaps matching TRBD1 (6 bases). This CDR3 is built from 15 residues. Germline assignment: CDR1 LNHDA and CDR2 SQIVND (reference sequence). V lost 4 bases to trimming and J lost 4 bases, with 14 bases between them. In DNA form, the CDR3 reads TGTGCCAGTAGTACCCCAGGGACAACTTACAATGAGCAGTTCTTC. Translating gives CASSTPGTTYNEQFF. Variable domain in full (rest from reference TRBV19 and TRBJ2-1): DGGITQSPKYLFRKEGQNVTLSCEQNLNHDAMYWYRQDPGQGLRLIYYSQIVNDFQKGDIAEGYSVSREKKESFPLTVTSAQKNPTAFYLCASSTPGTTYNEQFFGPGTRLTVL.

The gene calls are TRBV4-1 and TRBJ2-3; 9 nucleotides align to TRBD2. In germline, CDR1 is MGHRA, CDR2 YSYEKL. After removal of 8 bases from V and 8 bases from J, the junction contained 8 bases not matched to a gene. The CDR3 is made up of 13 amino acids. DNA for the CDR3: TGCGCCAGCTCCGCGGGGGGGACCGCTACGCAGTATTTT. This encodes CASSAGGTATQYF.

This clonotype was counted a few times. This chain connects TRBV7-9 to TRBJ1-1, with D hard to call. Germline CDR1 is SEHNR and CDR2 is FQNEAQ (reference sequence). With 0 bases removed from V and 0 bases from J, the gap between germline ends came to 14 bases. The CDR3 totals 17 residues. CDR3 sequence: CASSLAARANMNTEAFF. The CDR3 coding sequence is TGTGCCAGCAGCTTAGCCGCAAGAGCGAACATGAACACTGAAGCTTTCTTT. Looking up the rest from reference TRBV7-9 and TRBJ1-1 gives the full variable domain: DTGVSQNPRHKITKRGQNVTFRCDPISEHNRLYWYRQTLGQGPEFLTYFQNEAQLEKSRLLSDRFSAERPKGSFSTLEIQRTEQGDSAMYLCASSLAARANMNTEAFFGQGTRLTVV.

The CDR3 DNA sequence: TGTGCCAGCAGCCCCACAGAAACAGATACGCAGTATTTT. Translated, it gives CASSPTETDTQYF. The gene calls are TRBV12-3 or TRBV12-4 and TRBJ2-3; D remains ambiguous. The ends were cut back, 6 bases at V and 3 bases at J, with 10 bases in the middle. This CDR3 has 13 amino acids.